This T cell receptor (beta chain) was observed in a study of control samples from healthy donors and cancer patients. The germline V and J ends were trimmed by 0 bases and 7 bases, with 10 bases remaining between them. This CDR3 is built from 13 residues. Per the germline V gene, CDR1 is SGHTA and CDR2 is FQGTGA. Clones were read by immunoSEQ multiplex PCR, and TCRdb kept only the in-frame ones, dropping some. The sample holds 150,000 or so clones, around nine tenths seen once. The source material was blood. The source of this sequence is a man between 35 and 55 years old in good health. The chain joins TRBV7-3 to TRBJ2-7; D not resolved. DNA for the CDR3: TGTGCCAGCAGCTTAACGGACCCCGGAGAGCAGTACTTC. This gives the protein CASSLTDPGEQYF.